This T cell receptor beta chain stems from a study of blood T cell repertoires in COVID-19. Libraries were prepared by immunoSEQ multiplex PCR; TCRdb keeps only in-frame clonotypes and omits some of them. Of around 230,000 clones detected, 65% to 85% appear once; the ten largest clones hold roughly 30%. The material sequenced was peripheral blood. The origin of this receptor is a man aged 35 to 55 with acute or convalescent COVID-19.

The CDR3 protein is CASSPGGRDQPQHF. The CDR3 nucleotides are TGCGCCAGCAGCCCGGGGGGGAGGGATCAGCCCCAGCATTTT. The chain joins TRBV5-1 to TRBJ1-5; tentatively, D is TRBD1 (5 bases). Germline CDR1 and CDR2: SGHRS and YFSETQ. CDR3 length: 14 residues. V lost 4 bases to trimming and J lost 5 bases, with 13 bases between them.